The 20 T cell receptor beta chains below come from one sample, sequenced in a study of cytomegalovirus exposure and HLA in healthy donors. Researchers ran the PCR with 60 Vbeta and 13 Jbeta primers. The data were produced by immunoSEQ multiplex PCR, yet TCRdb's version contains in-frame clones alone and is incomplete. The sample records over 150,000 clones, about three quarters being singletons. The sequenced sample was PBMCs. These receptors were obtained from a man younger than 35 in good health and CMV-seronegative.

The chain carries TRBV10-2 and TRBJ2-6; D is possibly TRBD1 (6 bases). Trimming shortened V by 7 bases and J by 0 bases, and 16 bases separated the two germline ends. Germline lookup yields CDR1 WSHSY and CDR2 SAAADI. The CDR3 has 17 amino acids. The CDR3 loop is CASTLTGSDSGANVLTF. The CDR3 region has the DNA TGCGCCAGCACCCTGACAGGCTCGGACTCTGGGGCCAACGTCCTGACTTTC.

The table lists this clone with a few counts. The rearrangement links TRBV12-5 to TRBJ2-7; D not certain. Germline CDR1 reads LGHNT; CDR2 reads FRNRAP. With 3 bases removed from V and 3 bases from J, the gap between germline ends came to 3 bases. CDR3 length: 11 residues. This CDR3 reads CASGFLYEQYF. CDR3 sequence (DNA): TGTGCTAGTGGTTTCCTCTACGAGCAGTACTTC.

The J gene is TRBJ2-7, the V gene TRBV11-2; D possibly corresponds to TRBD2 (7 bases). V lost 1 base, J lost 10 bases, and 17 bases lay in between. The CDR3 is 14 amino acids. CDR1 and CDR2 (germline): SGHAT, FQNNGV. In DNA form, the CDR3 reads TGTGCCAGCAGCTTAGCTGGTGCGGGGGCAGTCCAGTACTTC. This codes for CASSLAGAGAVQYF.

This clone was detected only once. The CDR3 loop is CASSISQSNQPQHF. CDR3 DNA: TGTGCCAGTAGTATATCCCAAAGCAATCAGCCCCAGCATTTT. The chain links TRBV19 to TRBJ1-5; unclear D gene. The germline V gene encodes CDR1 LNHDA and CDR2 SQIVND (reference sequence). There are 14 residues in the CDR3. Deletions cut 2 bases from V and 1 base from J, with 6 bases between.

CDR3 nucleotides: TGTGCCAGCAGCTTAGGGCCGCCCCCCTACGAGCAGTACTTC. Translation gives CASSLGPPPYEQYF. V usage is TRBV11-2 and J usage is TRBJ2-7; D is undetermined. Germline values: CDR1 SGHAT, CDR2 FQNNGV. V lost 1 base and J lost 2, with 9 bases in between. There are 14 residues in the CDR3.

This chain links TRBV19 with TRBJ2-1, with 7 bases identical to TRBD1. This CDR3 is built from 12 residues. CDR1 and CDR2 (germline): LNHDA, SQIVND (reference sequence). J gave up 13 bases and V 4 bases, and 7 bases lay outside the gene matches. The CDR3 sequence is CASSTLTGYQFF. CDR3 in DNA: TGTGCCAGTAGTACCCTGACAGGGTACCAGTTCTTC.

This CDR3 reads CASRGVGQGPKYF. The CDR3 coding sequence is TGTGCCAGCCGCGGGGTTGGACAGGGCCCTAAGTACTTC. The chain has TRBV28 and TRBJ2-7; the match to TRBD1 covers 8 bases. The CDR3 totals 13 residues. Trimming took 8 bases from V and 11 from J; bases not matched to a gene: 14. Per the germline V gene, CDR1 is MDHEN and CDR2 is SYDVKM.

This clone occurred a few times. The V call is TRBV5-1, the J call TRBJ2-5; the D gene is possibly TRBD2 (6 bases). The V and J ends lost 6 bases and 4 bases respectively, with 16 bases between them. This CDR3 is 14 amino acids long. Per germline, CDR1 SGHRS and CDR2 YFSETQ. The CDR3 here is CASKLGTGSETQYF. CDR3 bases: TGCGCCAGCAAGCTGGGGACTGGCTCAGAGACCCAGTACTTC.

V and J are TRBV2 and TRBJ1-3; D not resolved. The CDR3 is 14 amino acids. The ends were cut back, 6 bases at V and 3 bases at J, with 12 bases in the middle. From germline, CDR1 is SNHLY and CDR2 FYNNEI. The CDR3 here is CASSHPLRGNTIYF. CDR3 in DNA: TGTGCCAGCAGCCACCCTCTGCGTGGAAACACCATATATTTT.

This clone turned up a few times. The chain is built from TRBV10-3 and TRBJ2-7; 13 bases are shared with TRBD2. With 9 bases clipped from V and 2 bases from J, the junction kept 4 bases outside the gene matches. The CDR3 covers 14 residues. CDR1 ENHRY and CDR2 SYGVKD come from the germline V gene. CDR3 coding DNA: TGTGCCATGACTAGCGGGAGGCCACCCTACGAGCAGTACTTC. It codes for CAMTSGRPPYEQYF.

V and J are TRBV7-2 and TRBJ2-7, with D perhaps matching TRBD1 (6 bases). The CDR3 length is 15 residues. The germline CDR1 and CDR2 sequences are SGHTA and FQGNSA. The V end lost 1 base, the J end lost 3 bases, and 13 bases lay between the germline ends. The CDR3 DNA reads TGTGCCAGCAGCTTAGGGGACACCCGTTTCTACGAGCAGTACTTC. As protein: CASSLGDTRFYEQYF.

CDR3 in amino acids: CASTGQLNTEAFF. CDR3 sequence (DNA): TGTGCCAGCACGGGACAGTTGAACACTGAAGCTTTCTTT. This rearrangement joins TRBV6-4 to TRBJ1-1; 7 positions match TRBD1. V lost 7 bases and J lost 0; bases outside the gene matches: 2. Germline values: CDR1 MRHNA, CDR2 SNTAGT. CDR3 length equals 13 residues.

V gene TRBV4-3 combines with J gene TRBJ2-5, with a possible D match to TRBD1 (6 bases). The CDR3 covers 18 residues. Germline V gene lookup returns CDR1 LGHNA and CDR2 YSLEER. Trimming stripped 5 bases from V and 2 bases from J, with 24 bases between. The CDR3 spells CASSSSRSSGGGQETQYF. The CDR3 nucleotides read TGCGCCAGCAGCTCATCCCGGTCGTCTGGGGGCGGGCAAGAGACCCAGTACTTC.

This chain links TRBV30 with TRBJ2-3, with no clear D. V lost 2 bases to trimming and J lost 2 bases, with 14 bases between them. CDR3 length equals 15 residues. The germline V gene has CDR1 GTSNPN and CDR2 SVGIG (reference sequence). The CDR3 sequence: CAWSPPGQDTDTQYF. In nucleotides, the CDR3 is TGTGCCTGGAGTCCACCTGGGCAGGACACAGATACGCAGTATTTT.

On this clone: The junction departs from germline at one end; a sequencing error may be responsible. DNA of the CDR3: TGTGCCAGCAGCTTAGACGGCGGGGGGCTGTTTTTT. The encoded protein is CASSLDGGGLFF. The gene calls are TRBV11-2 and TRBJ2-2; 7 nucleotides align to TRBD2. Germline CDR1 is SGHAT and CDR2 is FQNNGV. The length of the CDR3 is 12 residues.

This clone was observed a few times. This sequence joins TRBV7-9 and TRBJ2-1; 7 nucleotides align to TRBD1. This CDR3 has 15 amino acids. Germline V gene data show CDR1 as SEHNR and CDR2 as FQNEAQ (reference sequence). After removal of 6 bases from V and 0 bases from J, the junction contained 5 bases not matched to a gene. For the CDR3, the DNA is TGTGCCAGCAGACGGACAGGCAGCTCCTACAATGAGCAGTTCTTC. Amino acids: CASRRTGSSYNEQFF.

The V and J genes are TRBV9 and TRBJ2-7, with D perhaps TRBD2 (6 bases). CDR3 length equals 16 residues. CDR1 and CDR2 from the germline V gene are SGDLS and YYNGEE. The V and J ends lost 4 bases and 5 bases respectively, with 22 bases between them. The CDR3, as DNA: TGTGCCAGCAGCCCAACCCTGGGACTTTCGGGGAACGAGCAGTACTTC. Protein sequence: CASSPTLGLSGNEQYF.

The rearrangement uses TRBV6-1 and TRBJ1-2, with 8 bases aligning to TRBD1. The CDR3 has 13 amino acids. The V gene end was trimmed by 4 bases and the J gene end by 8 bases; junction bases not matched to a gene: 6. Germline assignment: CDR1 MNHNS and CDR2 SASEGT. CDR3 loop: CASSAGTGKGYTF. The CDR3 coding sequence is TGTGCCAGCAGTGCCGGGACAGGTAAAGGCTACACCTTC.

This rearrangement joins TRBV6-5 to TRBJ2-1; D might be TRBD1 (6 bases). Per the germline V gene, CDR1 is MNHEY and CDR2 is SVGAGI. V lost 7 bases and J lost 4, with 17 bases in between. This CDR3 spans 15 amino acids. The CDR3 sequence is CASISDREGYNEQFF. The CDR3 DNA sequence: TGTGCCAGCATTTCGGACAGAGAGGGTTACAATGAGCAGTTCTTC.

V and J are TRBV9 and TRBJ2-7; tentatively, D is TRBD2 (6 bases). Germline CDR1 SGDLS, CDR2 YYNGEE. This CDR3 comprises 16 residues. Trimming shortened V by 4 bases and J by 4 bases, and 21 bases separated the two germline ends. CDR3 sequence reads: CASSPDGDSGSYEQYF. The CDR3 DNA is TGTGCCAGCAGCCCCGACGGGGACTCGGGGTCTTACGAGCAGTACTTC. Supplemented by reference TRBV9 and TRBJ2-7, the full variable domain reads DSGVTQTPKHLITATGQRVTLRCSPRSGDLSVYWYQQSLDQGLQFLIQYYNGEERAKGNILERFSAQQFPDLHSELNLSSLELGDSALYFCASSPDGDSGSYEQYFGPGTRLTVT.